This TCR beta chain was captured by sequencing in a study of identical twins. Overall study findings and caveats: Within cord blood, abundant beta clonotypes carried fewer insertions, but memory repertoires showed no such trend. Sharing of beta out-of-frame sequences by twins showed a weaker excess. Analyses of zero insertions could be partly confounded by invariant MAIT and iNKT cells.

Healthy Caucasian donors formed the entire cohort. This clonotype was seen only a few times. Its antigen is unknown. This CDR3 has 14 residues. Germline lookup yields CDR1 SGHRS and CDR2 YFSETQ. Trimming left V 3 bases short and J 6 bases short, with 16 bases between. TCRdb re-derived calls from the 5' RACE reads in MiXCR, one entry per CDR3 protein. The table includes roughly 710,000 distinct CDR3 sequences, 5.5% to 6.5% detected once. The source is a man aged 18 to 30 in good health. Sequenced input: naive T cells sorted from blood. The chain couples TRBV5-1 to TRBJ2-7; D is tentatively TRBD1 or TRBD2 (5 bases each). The CDR3 loop reads CASSSTYNGAEQYF. The CDR3 region has the DNA TGCGCCAGCAGCTCCACTTATAACGGGGCCGAGCAGTACTTC.